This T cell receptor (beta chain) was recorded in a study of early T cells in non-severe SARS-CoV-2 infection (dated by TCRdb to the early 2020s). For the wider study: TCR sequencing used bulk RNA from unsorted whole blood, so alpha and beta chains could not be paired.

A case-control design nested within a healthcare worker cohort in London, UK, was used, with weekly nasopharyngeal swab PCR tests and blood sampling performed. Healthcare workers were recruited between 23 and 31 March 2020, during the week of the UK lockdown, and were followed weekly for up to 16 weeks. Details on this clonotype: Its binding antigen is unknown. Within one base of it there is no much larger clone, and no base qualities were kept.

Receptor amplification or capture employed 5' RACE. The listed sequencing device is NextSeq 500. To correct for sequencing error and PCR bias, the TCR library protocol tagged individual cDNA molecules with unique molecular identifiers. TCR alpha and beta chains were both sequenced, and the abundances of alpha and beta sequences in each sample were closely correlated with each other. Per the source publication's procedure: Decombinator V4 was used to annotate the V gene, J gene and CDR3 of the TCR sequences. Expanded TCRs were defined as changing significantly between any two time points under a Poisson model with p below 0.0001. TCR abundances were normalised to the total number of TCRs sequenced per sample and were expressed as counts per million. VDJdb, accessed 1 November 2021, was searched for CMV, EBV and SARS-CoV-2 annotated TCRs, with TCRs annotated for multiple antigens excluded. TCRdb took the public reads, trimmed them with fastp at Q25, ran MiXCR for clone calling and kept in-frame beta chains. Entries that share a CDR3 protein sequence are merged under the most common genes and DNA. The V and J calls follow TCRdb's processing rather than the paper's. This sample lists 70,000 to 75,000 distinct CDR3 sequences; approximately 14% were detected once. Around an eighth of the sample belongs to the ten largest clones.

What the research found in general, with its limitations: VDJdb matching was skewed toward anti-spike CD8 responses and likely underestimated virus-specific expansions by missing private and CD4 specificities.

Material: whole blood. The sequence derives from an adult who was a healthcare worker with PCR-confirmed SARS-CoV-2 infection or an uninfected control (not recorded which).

The DNA is TGCGCCAGCAGCGTTGATCCGGGACAGGGTATCTACGAGCAGTACTTC. Its product reads: CASSVDPGQGIYEQYF. The V and J genes are TRBV5-1 and TRBJ2-7; 9 junctional bases match TRBD1. CDR1 and CDR2 were assigned from the germline V gene as SGHRS and YFSETQ. At the junction V is shortened by 4 bases and J by 3 bases; bases outside the gene matches: 11. The CDR3, from cysteine to phenylalanine, totals 16 residues. CDR3 DNA is the only sequence kept; it has 48 bases, read in frame from the first base.